The 19 T cell receptor beta chains below were found in one sample sequenced in a study of blood T cell repertoires in COVID-19. Sequencing was performed with immunoSEQ multiplex PCR; in TCRdb, only in-frame clones are kept and a portion is missing. The repertoire consists of some 180,000 clones, with more than 75% occurring once and the leading ten covering approximately 7.8%. Sequenced sample: peripheral blood. The receptors here all came from a woman aged 60-70 years with COVID-19, enrolled during active disease.

The chain combines TRBV6-4 with TRBJ2-1; 7 nucleotides match TRBD1. Trimming cost V 4 bases and J 5 bases; bases outside gene matches: 11. The V gene's germline CDR1 is MRHNA and CDR2 SNTAGT. The CDR3 sequence is 16 residues long. The CDR3: CASSVLPGQPNNEQFF. In nucleotides, the CDR3 is TGTGCCAGCAGTGTCCTTCCGGGACAGCCGAACAATGAGCAGTTCTTC.

The chain couples TRBV4-2 to TRBJ2-3; 10 nucleotides match TRBD2. The CDR3 is 16 amino acids. V lost 4 bases, J lost 1 base, and 5 bases stayed unmatched. Germline CDR1 and CDR2: LGHNA and YNFKEQ. The CDR3 sequence is CASSPGLAVRTDTQYF. Here the CDR3 DNA reads TGTGCCAGCAGCCCCGGACTAGCGGTTCGCACAGATACGCAGTATTTT.

A few counts support this clone. V gene TRBV28 combines with J gene TRBJ1-4, with 7 positions matching TRBD1. Germline V lookup: CDR1 MDHEN, CDR2 SYDVKM. The CDR3 runs 14 residues. Losses at the gene ends were 6 bases for V and 2 bases for J; bases not matched to a gene: 3. CDR3 protein: CASSTGVTNEKLFF. The CDR3 DNA is TGTGCCAGCAGCACAGGGGTGACTAATGAAAAACTGTTTTTT.

The V call is TRBV5-1, the J call TRBJ2-7; maybe TRBD2 (6 bases). With 0 bases removed from V and 5 bases from J, the gap between germline ends came to 12 bases. The CDR3 is 14 amino acids. Germline CDR1 reads SGHRS; CDR2 reads YFSETQ. CDR3 DNA sequence: TGCGCCAGCAGCTTGGATGGGAGGTGGGACGAGCAGTACTTC. Translation: CASSLDGRWDEQYF.

V usage is TRBV6-1 and J usage is TRBJ2-3, with TRBD1 as a possible D gene (6 bases). The germline gives CDR1 MNHNS, CDR2 SASEGT. V lost 2 bases to trimming and J lost 1 base, with 13 bases between them. CDR3 length: 16 amino acids. CDR3 coding DNA: TGTGCCAGCAGTGAATCTGGGGGCGGAGGCACAGATACGCAGTATTTT. Protein: CASSESGGGGTDTQYF.

This clone occurred a few times. The chain combines TRBV5-1 with TRBJ2-7; TRBD2 matches at 9 bases. The ends lost 0 bases at V and 4 bases at J; junction bases unmatched: 2. This CDR3 is 14 amino acids long. The V gene's germline CDR1 is SGHRS and CDR2 YFSETQ. The CDR3 region is CASSLDSGGYEQYV. In nucleotides, the CDR3 is TGCGCCAGCAGCTTGGATAGCGGGGGTTACGAGCAGTACGTC.

The chain is built from TRBV6-6 and TRBJ1-3, with 8 positions matching TRBD1. Trimming at V came to 6 bases and at J to 2 bases, leaving 6 bases not matched to a gene. This CDR3 contains 15 residues. In germline, CDR1 is MNHNY, CDR2 SVGAGI (reference sequence). Written as DNA, the CDR3 is TGTGCCAGCAGGGAGACGACAGGGGCTGGAAACACCATATATTTT. It translates to CASRETTGAGNTIYF.

The chain carries TRBV19 and TRBJ1-1; 9 bases are a match to TRBD1. The CDR3 contains 14 residues. Germline CDR1 LNHDA, CDR2 SQIVND (reference sequence). The V and J ends lost 4 bases and 11 bases, in that order; junction bases with no gene match: 11. CDR3 region: CASSRSGTGMVAFF. CDR3 nucleotides: TGTGCCAGTAGTAGGTCCGGGACAGGGATGGTTGCTTTCTTT.

The chain has TRBV21-1 and TRBJ1-1. TRBV21-1 is a recognized pseudogene. The CDR3 runs 14 residues. The CDR3 loop reads CARNWGDCYTEAFF. The DNA for the CDR3 is TGTGCCAGGAATTGGGGGGACTGCTACACTGAAGCTTTCTTT.

The sample holds a few counts of this clone. At one boundary the junction diverges from the germline segment, which might be a read error. This chain connects TRBV7-7 to TRBJ2-1, with 10 positions matching TRBD1. The germline CDR1 and CDR2 sequences are SSHAT and FNYEAQ (reference sequence). The CDR3 length is 16 residues. CDR3 protein: CASSLGRDRGRNEQFF. CDR3 nucleotide sequence: TGTGCTAGCAGCTTAGGCCGGGACAGGGGCCGGAATGAGCAGTTCTTC.

The chain couples TRBV7-9 to TRBJ1-6, with D tentatively TRBD1 (6 bases). Trimming removed 0 bases at V and 9 bases at J, with 9 bases between. The CDR3 has 14 residues. Germline V CDR1 and CDR2: SEHNR, FQNEAQ (reference sequence). Here the CDR3 reads CASSLAGGSSPLHF. CDR3 DNA sequence: TGTGCCAGCAGCTTAGCAGGGGGATCTTCACCCCTCCACTTT.

The chain recombines TRBV5-6 with TRBJ1-1; 8 positions match TRBD1. From germline, CDR1 is SGHDT and CDR2 YYEEEE. Germline trimming cut 4 bases from V and 1 base from J; bases unmatched to any gene: 3. CDR3 length: 14 amino acids. CDR3 sequence reads: CASSGQGANTEAFF. In nucleotides, the CDR3 is TGTGCCAGCAGCGGACAGGGCGCGAACACTGAAGCTTTCTTT.

V is TRBV5-6 and J is TRBJ2-2; 7 bases match TRBD1. The CDR3 has 14 residues. V lost 2 bases and J lost 6; bases outside the gene matches: 4. CDR1 SGHDT and CDR2 YYEEEE come from the germline V gene. For the CDR3, the DNA is TGTGCCAGCAGCTTCCAAACAGGGGCCGGGGAGCTGTTTTTT. Encoded protein: CASSFQTGAGELFF.

This clone was found once. This chain uses TRBV7-2 with TRBJ2-2, with 7 bases aligning to TRBD2. This CDR3 contains 15 residues. V lost 1 base and J lost 7; bases outside the gene matches: 6. Per germline, CDR1 SGHTA and CDR2 FQGNSA. CDR3 coding DNA: TGTGCCAGCAGCTTAGGAGGGCGGGGGTACGGGGAGCTGTTTTTT. This translates into CASSLGGRGYGELFF. Full variable domain (remainder filled in from reference TRBV7-2 and TRBJ2-2): GAGVSQSPSNKVTEKGKDVELRCDPISGHTALYWYRQSLGQGLEFLIYFQGNSAPDKSGLPSDRFSAERTGGSVSTLTIQRTQQEDSAVYLCASSLGGRGYGELFFGEGSRLTVL.

This clone was observed a few times. The chain is built from TRBV28 and TRBJ1-3, with D perhaps TRBD1 (5 bases). Germline V gene data show CDR1 as MDHEN and CDR2 as SYDVKM. The CDR3 extends over 16 amino acids. Trimming cost V 7 bases and J 2 bases, with 18 bases left between them. The CDR3 nucleotides read TGTGCCAGCACCCATGGGGACTCCTTTGCTGGAAACACCATATATTTT. It specifies CASTHGDSFAGNTIYF.

The CDR3 loop is CASSLDGGSGANVLTF. CDR3 DNA: TGTGCCAGCAGCTTGGACGGCGGCTCTGGGGCCAACGTCCTGACTTTC. The chain combines TRBV5-4 with TRBJ2-6; D uncertain. CDR3 length: 16 amino acids. The V and J ends lost 0 bases and 0 bases respectively, with 7 bases between them. Germline lookup yields CDR1 SGHNT and CDR2 YYREEE (reference sequence).

The chain carries TRBV3-1 (or the pseudogene TRBV3-2) and TRBJ2-7; possibly TRBD1 for D (5 bases). Germline CDR1 LGHDT, CDR2 YNNKEL (reference sequence). V was clipped by 0 bases and J by 7 bases, with 7 bases between them. This CDR3 region has 12 residues. CDR3 in amino acids: CASSQDSGEQYV. In DNA form, the CDR3 reads TGTGCCAGCAGCCAAGATTCAGGGGAGCAGTACGTC.

The chain carries TRBV28 and TRBJ2-5; D uncertain. Germline assignment: CDR1 MDHEN and CDR2 SYDVKM. Trimming stripped 3 bases from V and 5 bases from J, with 4 bases between. The CDR3 contains 11 residues. The CDR3 region is CASSFMETQYF. The CDR3 bases are TGTGCCAGCAGTTTCATGGAGACCCAGTACTTC.

This clone was found a few times. This chain joins TRBV4-2 and TRBJ2-1; the match to TRBD1 covers 11 bases. V lost 1 base, J lost 4 bases, and 3 bases stayed unmatched. CDR1 is LGHNA and CDR2 is YNFKEQ in the germline V gene. The CDR3 has 16 residues. The CDR3 sequence: CASSQGGQGAYNEQFF. CDR3 bases: TGTGCCAGCAGCCAAGGAGGACAGGGGGCTTACAATGAGCAGTTCTTC.